A single sample is the source of the 26 T cell receptor beta chains below, sequenced in a study of T cells in tumors after PD-1 blockade. Profiled with immunoSEQ multiplex PCR; TCRdb holds only in-frame clones, not every one. The data show 20,000 to 25,000 clones, with about 82% seen just once and about 12% held by the top ten. The sequenced sample was PBMCs, obtained after anti-PD-1 treatment. The receptors originated from a human donor with basal cell carcinoma.

The chain uses TRBV7-8 and TRBJ2-3; 10 nucleotides line up with TRBD2. V trimming: 5 bases; J trimming: 6 bases; junction bases outside the gene matches: 14. This CDR3 comprises 17 residues. Germline V lookup: CDR1 SGHVS, CDR2 FQNEAQ. CDR3 protein: CASSPSLRAGGPDTQYF. The DNA for the CDR3 is TGTGCCAGCAGCCCATCCCTCCGAGCGGGGGGGCCGGATACGCAGTATTTT.

The CDR3 sequence: CASSRQGWNEKLFF. The CDR3 region has the DNA TGTGCCAGCAGCCGACAGGGTTGGAATGAAAAACTGTTTTTT. The chain employs TRBV13 and TRBJ1-4, with 7 bases that match TRBD1. Looked up from germline, CDR1 is PRHDT and CDR2 is FYEKMQ (reference sequence). J gave up 5 bases and V 5 bases, and 5 bases lay outside the gene matches. The CDR3 runs 14 residues.

This clone was counted only a few times. The V and J genes are TRBV30 and TRBJ1-6; possibly TRBD1 for D (5 bases). V lost 1 base to trimming and J lost 12 bases, with 13 bases between them. Germline V gene sequence: CDR1 GTSNPN, CDR2 SVGIG (reference sequence). The CDR3 runs 13 residues. CDR3 residues: CAWSGDRRGPLHF. The CDR3 DNA reads TGTGCCTGGAGTGGGGACCGAAGGGGACCCCTCCACTTT.

The chain combines TRBV5-4 with TRBJ2-2; 9 nucleotides line up with TRBD1. In germline, CDR1 is SGHNT, CDR2 YYREEE (reference sequence). The CDR3 consists of 16 residues. V lost 4 bases and J lost 1; bases outside the gene matches: 5. This chain's CDR3 is CASSVPGQGNTGELFF. Here the CDR3 DNA reads TGTGCCAGCAGCGTTCCGGGACAGGGGAACACCGGGGAGCTGTTTTTT. The whole variable domain, filled in from reference TRBV5-4 and TRBJ2-2, reads ETGVTQSPTHLIKTRGQQVTLRCSSQSGHNTVSWYQQALGQGPQFIFQYYREEENGRGNFPPRFSGLQFPNYSSELNVNALELDDSALYLCASSVPGQGNTGELFFGEGSRLTVL.

V gene TRBV10-1 combines with J gene TRBJ2-2, with unresolved D. The CDR3 runs 13 residues. CDR1 and CDR2 (germline): WNHNN, SYGVQD (reference sequence). With 5 bases removed from V and 4 bases from J, the gap between germline ends came to 8 bases. CDR3: CASSLSTTGELFF. DNA of the CDR3: TGCGCCAGCAGTCTTAGCACCACCGGGGAGCTGTTTTTT.

The chain carries TRBV19 and TRBJ1-2, with D hard to call. The V end lost 7 bases, the J end lost 3 bases, and 15 bases lay between the germline ends. The CDR3 runs to 14 residues. Germline CDR1 LNHDA, CDR2 SQIVND (reference sequence). The CDR3 spells CASNKGNGYYGYTF. The CDR3 nucleotides are TGTGCCAGTAATAAGGGAAATGGGTACTATGGCTACACCTTC.

The rearrangement links TRBV30 to TRBJ2-5; 7 bases match TRBD2. V shed 2 bases, J shed 5 bases, and the junction held 11 bases outside the gene matches. In germline, CDR1 is GTSNPN, CDR2 SVGIG (reference sequence). This CDR3 spans 15 amino acids. The CDR3 DNA reads as TGTGCCTGGAGTACACCGCGGGGGATGAGGGAGACCCAGTACTTC. Its translation: CAWSTPRGMRETQYF.

The V gene is TRBV5-1, the J gene TRBJ1-6, with 11 bases matching TRBD1. Germline V gene lookup returns CDR1 SGHRS and CDR2 YFSETQ. This CDR3 is 16 amino acids long. V lost 6 bases and J lost 7; bases outside the gene matches: 9. CDR3 bases: TGCGCCAGCAACCCTGGACAGGGGGCGCGAAATTCACCCCTCCACTTT. It specifies CASNPGQGARNSPLHF. The full variable domain, its missing parts supplied by reference TRBV5-1 and TRBJ1-6, is KAGVTQTPRYLIKTRGQQVTLSCSPISGHRSVSWYQQTPGQGLQFLFEYFSETQRNKGNFPGRFSGRQFSNSRSEMNVSTLELGDSALYLCASNPGQGARNSPLHFGNGTRLTVT.

This chain links TRBV19 with TRBJ1-1; TRBD1 is a possible D gene (6 bases). This CDR3 has 14 amino acids. V lost 4 bases to trimming and J lost 1 base, with 10 bases between them. The germline CDR1 and CDR2 sequences are LNHDA and SQIVND (reference sequence). The CDR3 spells CASSTRTENTEAFF. CDR3 bases: TGTGCCAGTAGTACCCGGACAGAGAACACTGAAGCTTTCTTT.

This chain uses TRBV4-2 with TRBJ2-1, with D unresolved. This CDR3 comprises 11 residues. Germline lookup yields CDR1 LGHNA and CDR2 YNFKEQ. The V and J ends lost 0 bases and 10 bases respectively, with 4 bases between them. This CDR3 is CASSQEHEQFF. In nucleotides, the CDR3 is TGTGCCAGCAGCCAAGAACACGAGCAGTTCTTC.

CDR3 bases: TGCGCCAGCAGCTTGGGGGGGAGCTCCTACGAGCAGTACTTC. Encoded protein: CASSLGGSSYEQYF. The chain couples TRBV5-1 to TRBJ2-7; possibly TRBD1 or TRBD2 for D (5 bases each). This CDR3 is built from 14 residues. V lost 0 bases and J lost 0, with 7 bases in between. CDR1 is SGHRS and CDR2 is YFSETQ in the germline V gene.

This chain links TRBV28 with TRBJ2-1, with 11 bases identical to TRBD2. The CDR3 consists of 16 residues. CDR1 and CDR2 from the germline V gene are MDHEN and SYDVKM. The junction had 6 bases not matched to a gene; V was cut back by 3 bases and J by 5 bases. CDR3 in amino acids: CASSFGLAGGDNEQFF. The DNA for the CDR3 is TGTGCCAGCAGTTTTGGATTAGCGGGGGGGGACAATGAGCAGTTCTTC.

This CDR3 reads CASSFRAAYGYTF. CDR3 nucleotides: TGTGCCAGCAGTTTTAGGGCAGCCTATGGCTACACCTTC. The genes are TRBV12-3 or TRBV12-4 and TRBJ1-2; D is unclear. With 3 bases removed from V and 4 bases from J, the gap between germline ends came to 9 bases. The CDR3 has 13 residues.

The chain joins TRBV2 to TRBJ1-1; tentatively, D is TRBD1 (6 bases). Trimming took off 1 base at V and 3 bases at J, with 15 bases between the two ends. This CDR3 contains 16 residues. Germline V CDR1 and CDR2: SNHLY, FYNNEI. The CDR3, as DNA: TGTGCCAGCAGTGAAGACCTTTGGGGGCTCGACACTGAAGCTTTCTTT. This gives the protein CASSEDLWGLDTEAFF.

The chain links TRBV5-6 to TRBJ2-7; the D call may be TRBD1 or TRBD2 (5 bases each). The CDR3 covers 18 residues. V lost 5 bases and J 4 bases, leaving 28 bases between the germline ends. CDR1 and CDR2 (germline): SGHDT, YYEEEE. CDR3 sequence: CASRGEKGVYPHKYEQYF. In DNA form, the CDR3 reads TGTGCCAGCAGGGGGGAGAAAGGGGTTTATCCCCACAAATACGAGCAGTACTTC. Full variable domain (remainder filled in from reference TRBV5-6 and TRBJ2-7): DAGVTQSPTHLIKTRGQQVTLRCSPKSGHDTVSWYQQALGQGPQFIFQYYEEEERQRGNFPDRFSGHQFPNYSSELNVNALLLGDSALYLCASRGEKGVYPHKYEQYFGPGTRLTVT.

As concerns this clone: The junction departs from the called germline gene at one end, perhaps through a read error. The gene calls are TRBV7-7 and TRBJ2-5; TRBD2 matches at 9 bases. The CDR3 consists of 16 residues. Germline assignment: CDR1 SSHAT and CDR2 FNYEAQ (reference sequence). In nucleotides, the CDR3 is TGTGCTAGCAGCCCCCTCGGGCGGGGGGGCGGGGAGACCCAGTACTTC. Its protein is CASSPLGRGGGETQYF. Full variable domain (missing parts from reference TRBV7-7 and TRBJ2-5): GAGVSQSPRYKVTKRGQDVTLRCDPISSHATLYWYQQALGQGPEFLTYFNYEAQPDKSGLPSDRFSAERPEGSISTLTIQRTEQRDSAMYRCASSPLGRGGGETQYFGPGTRLLVL.

V gene TRBV7-9 combines with J gene TRBJ1-3; D is ambiguous. Trimming took 2 bases from V and 0 from J, leaving 8 bases between them. The CDR3 is made up of 15 amino acids. Germline-derived CDR1 and CDR2 are SEHNR and FQNEAQ (reference sequence). CDR3 DNA sequence: TGTGCCAGCAGCTTACACGGTAGCTCTGGAAACACCATATATTTT. As protein: CASSLHGSSGNTIYF.

V usage is TRBV20-1 and J usage is TRBJ2-7; D is unresolved. Deletions cut 3 bases from V and 6 bases from J, with 9 bases between. CDR3 length: 11 residues. CDR1 and CDR2 (germline): DFQATT, SNEGSKA (reference sequence). The DNA for the CDR3 is TGCAGTGCTAGTAAAAACCCCGAGCAGTACTTC. It encodes CSASKNPEQYF.

The CDR3 DNA follows: TGTGCCAGCAGTTCAAACAGGGCGAATCAGCCCCAGCATTTT. The encoded protein is CASSSNRANQPQHF. The chain couples TRBV3-1 (or the pseudogene TRBV3-2) to TRBJ1-5; tentative D call: TRBD1 (6 bases). The CDR3 sequence is 14 residues long. Deletions cut 6 bases from V and 4 bases from J, with 13 bases between. Germline loops: CDR1 LGHDT, CDR2 YNNKEL (reference sequence).

This clone occurred a few times. The rearrangement links TRBV19 to TRBJ1-1; D gene unclear. The germline gives CDR1 LNHDA, CDR2 SQIVND (reference sequence). The CDR3 covers 13 residues. Trimming removed 7 bases from V and 6 bases from J, with 15 bases in between. The CDR3 nucleotides read TGTGCCAGTACCCTCCGGGGTGGTGCTGAAGCTTTCTTT. Residues: CASTLRGGAEAFF.

V and J are TRBV10-1 and TRBJ2-7; D remains ambiguous. CDR3 length equals 13 residues. Trimming took off 3 bases at V and 6 bases at J, with 12 bases between the two ends. From germline, CDR1 is WNHNN and CDR2 SYGVQD (reference sequence). CDR3 loop: CASSDARHSEQYF. The CDR3 nucleotides are TGCGCCAGCAGTGATGCCAGGCACTCCGAGCAGTACTTC.

This sequence joins TRBV11-1 and TRBJ2-3; 7 bases agree with TRBD2. The J segment lost 6 bases and the V segment lost 8 bases, leaving 5 bases of the junction unmatched. Germline V gene lookup returns CDR1 SGHAT and CDR2 FQDESV (reference sequence). The CDR3 covers 12 residues. The CDR3 region has the DNA TGTGCCAGCCGGCGGGGGAGGGATACGCAGTATTTT. It specifies CASRRGRDTQYF.

This chain connects TRBV27 to TRBJ1-1; D gene unclear. Per germline, CDR1 MNHEY and CDR2 SMNVEV (reference sequence). This CDR3 comprises 13 residues. Trimming took off 5 bases at V and 4 bases at J, with 11 bases between the two ends. CDR3 in DNA: TGTGCCAGCAGTAACCTTCCCCTCACTGAAGCTTTCTTT. Translation: CASSNLPLTEAFF.

The rearrangement uses TRBV6-5 and TRBJ2-7; 9 bases align to TRBD1. Germline V gene sequence: CDR1 MNHEY, CDR2 SVGAGI. CDR3 length: 15 amino acids. V dropped 2 bases and J dropped 5; count of bases not matched to a gene: 7. The CDR3 DNA reads as TGTGCCAGCAGTTACCGGGACAGGGATACCGACGAGCAGTACTTC. It yields the protein CASSYRDRDTDEQYF.

As concerns this clone: This CDR3 is also generated by other DNA sequences in the sample. The chain uses TRBV5-1 and TRBJ2-2; the D gene is possibly TRBD1 (5 bases). This CDR3 has 16 residues. Germline CDR1 reads SGHRS; CDR2 reads YFSETQ. V lost 0 bases and J lost 1, with 10 bases in between. CDR3 coding DNA: TGCGCCAGCAGCTTGGGAAACACAGGGAACACCGGGGAGCTGTTTTTT. Protein product: CASSLGNTGNTGELFF.

CDR3 amino acids: CASKVTTEAFF. As DNA, the CDR3 is TGTGCCAGCAAGGTGACCACTGAAGCTTTCTTT. The chain is built from TRBV2 and TRBJ1-1, with D uncertain. Trimming took off 7 bases at V and 4 bases at J, with 7 bases between the two ends. CDR3 length: 11 amino acids. CDR1 SNHLY and CDR2 FYNNEI come from the germline V gene.